The TCR beta chain under discussion was sequenced for a study of T cells in Graves' hyperthyroidism and ophthalmopathy. As for the study in general: Peripheral blood samples were taken at initial diagnosis, prior to any treatment. Findings and limits, study-wide: Among clonotypes expanded in thyroid above 0.001, most were also found in blood. The model anticipated ophthalmopathy a median about 6.5 months pre-onset.

Uncontrolled infection, other autoimmune disease, pregnancy and lactation each barred patients from inclusion. To note about this clonotype: The target antigen is unknown.

What was amplified from RNA transcripts were TCR beta CDR3 regions. The TCR CDR3 was amplified in a first-round RT-PCR using the HTBI primer set. TCRdb independently ran MiXCR on the multiplex PCR reads; one entry per CDR3 protein. The repertoire includes hundreds of thousands of distinct CDR3 sequences, about two fifths of them detected once, and more than 7% sits in the top ten. Germline V gene data show CDR1 as MGHDK and CDR2 as SYGVNS. The CDR3 is 14 amino acids. The V end lost 3 bases, the J end lost 2 bases, and 8 bases lay between the germline ends. The sample taken for sequencing was blood. The chain links TRBV25-1 to TRBJ1-3; D gene uncertain. This TCR derives from a man between 18 and 29 years old with Graves' hyperthyroidism. CDR3 amino acids: CASSDGSTGNTIYF. The CDR3 nucleotides are TGTGCCAGCAGTGATGGAAGTACTGGAAACACCATATATTTT.